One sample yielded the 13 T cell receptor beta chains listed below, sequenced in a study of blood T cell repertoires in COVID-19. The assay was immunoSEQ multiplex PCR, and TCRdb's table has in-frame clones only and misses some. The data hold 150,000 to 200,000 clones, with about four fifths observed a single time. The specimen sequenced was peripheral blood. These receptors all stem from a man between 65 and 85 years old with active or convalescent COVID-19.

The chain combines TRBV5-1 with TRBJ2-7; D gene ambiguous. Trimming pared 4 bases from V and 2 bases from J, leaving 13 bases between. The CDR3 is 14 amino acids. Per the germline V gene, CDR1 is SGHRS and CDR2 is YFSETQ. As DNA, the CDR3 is TGCGCCAGCAGCCTAGGATTACAACCCTACGAGCAGTACTTC. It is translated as CASSLGLQPYEQYF.

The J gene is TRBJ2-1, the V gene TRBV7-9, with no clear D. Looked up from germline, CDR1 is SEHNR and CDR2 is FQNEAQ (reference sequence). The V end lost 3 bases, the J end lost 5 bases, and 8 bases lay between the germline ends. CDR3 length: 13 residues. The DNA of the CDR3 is TGTGCCAGCAGCTTGAACAGAAACAATGAGCAGTTCTTC. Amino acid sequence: CASSLNRNNEQFF.

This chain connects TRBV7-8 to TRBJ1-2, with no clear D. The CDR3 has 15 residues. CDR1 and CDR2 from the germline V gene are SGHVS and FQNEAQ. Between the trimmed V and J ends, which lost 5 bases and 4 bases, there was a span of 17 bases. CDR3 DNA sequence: TGTGCCAGCAGCCTAGGCGAGGGTCGGAGCTATGGCTACACCTTC. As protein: CASSLGEGRSYGYTF.

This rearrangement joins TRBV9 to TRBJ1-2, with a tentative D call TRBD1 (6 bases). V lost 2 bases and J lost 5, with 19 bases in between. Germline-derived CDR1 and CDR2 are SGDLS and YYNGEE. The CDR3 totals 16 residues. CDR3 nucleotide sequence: TGTGCCAGCAGCGTGGGGGCAGGCGATGAATATTATGGCTACACCTTC. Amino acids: CASSVGAGDEYYGYTF.

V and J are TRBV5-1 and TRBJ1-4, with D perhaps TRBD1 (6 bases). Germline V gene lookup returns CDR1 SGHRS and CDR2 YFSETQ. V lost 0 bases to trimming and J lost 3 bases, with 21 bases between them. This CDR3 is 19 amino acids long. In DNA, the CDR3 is TGCGCCAGCAGCTTGGCGGTGGTGCAGGGGCTGGGGTCTAATGAAAAACTGTTTTTT. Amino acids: CASSLAVVQGLGSNEKLFF.

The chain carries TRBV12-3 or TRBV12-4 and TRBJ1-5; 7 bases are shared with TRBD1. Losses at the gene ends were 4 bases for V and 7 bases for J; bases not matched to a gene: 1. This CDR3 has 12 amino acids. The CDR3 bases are TGTGCCAGCAGTTACAGGGGCCAGCCCCAGCATTTT. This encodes CASSYRGQPQHF.

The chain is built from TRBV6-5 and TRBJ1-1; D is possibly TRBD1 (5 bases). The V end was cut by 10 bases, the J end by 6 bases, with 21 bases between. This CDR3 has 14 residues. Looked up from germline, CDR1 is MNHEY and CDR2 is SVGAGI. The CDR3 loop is CATTPTAGNAEAFF. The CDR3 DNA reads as TGTGCCACAACTCCGACAGCCGGAAATGCTGAAGCTTTCTTT.

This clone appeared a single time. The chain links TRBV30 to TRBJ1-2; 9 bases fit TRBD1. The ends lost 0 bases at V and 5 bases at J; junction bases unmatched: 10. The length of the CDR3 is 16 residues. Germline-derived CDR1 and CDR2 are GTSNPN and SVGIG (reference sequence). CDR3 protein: CAWSVEGTGKGYGYTF. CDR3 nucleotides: TGTGCCTGGAGTGTGGAAGGGACAGGGAAGGGGTATGGCTACACCTTC.

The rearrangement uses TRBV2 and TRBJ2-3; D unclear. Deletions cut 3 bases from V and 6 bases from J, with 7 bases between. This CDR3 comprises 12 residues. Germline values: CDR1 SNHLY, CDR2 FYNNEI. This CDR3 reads CASSDSEDTQYF. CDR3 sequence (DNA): TGTGCCAGCAGTGATTCTGAGGATACGCAGTATTTT.

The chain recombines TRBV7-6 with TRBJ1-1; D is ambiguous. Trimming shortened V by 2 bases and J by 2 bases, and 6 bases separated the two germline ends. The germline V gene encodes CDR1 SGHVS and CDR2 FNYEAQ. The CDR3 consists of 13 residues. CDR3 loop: CASSLSVNTEAFF. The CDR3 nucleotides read TGTGCCAGCAGCTTATCCGTAAACACTGAAGCTTTCTTT.

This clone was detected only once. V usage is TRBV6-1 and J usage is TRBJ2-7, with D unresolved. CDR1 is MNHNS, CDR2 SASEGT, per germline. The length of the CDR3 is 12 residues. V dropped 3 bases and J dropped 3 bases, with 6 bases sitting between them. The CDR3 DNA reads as TGTGCCAGCAGTGATCCCCTCTACGAGCAGTACTTC. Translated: CASSDPLYEQYF.

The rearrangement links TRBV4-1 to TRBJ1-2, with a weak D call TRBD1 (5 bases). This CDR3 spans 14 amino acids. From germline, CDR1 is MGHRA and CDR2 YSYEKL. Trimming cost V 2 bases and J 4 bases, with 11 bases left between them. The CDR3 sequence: CASSQPTDCYGYTF. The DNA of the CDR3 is TGCGCCAGCAGCCAACCGACAGATTGCTATGGCTACACCTTC.

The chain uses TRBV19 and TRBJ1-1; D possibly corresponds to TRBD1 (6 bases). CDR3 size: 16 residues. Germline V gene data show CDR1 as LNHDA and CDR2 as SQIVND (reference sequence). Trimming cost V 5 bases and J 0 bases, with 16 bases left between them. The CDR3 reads CASSDTGTHMNTEAFF. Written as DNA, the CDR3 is TGTGCCAGTAGTGACACCGGGACACATATGAACACTGAAGCTTTCTTT.